This is a list of T cell receptor beta chains from one sample in a study of vaccination effects on CD4 cells after COVID-19. Profiling relied on immunoSEQ multiplex PCR, and the TCRdb table lists in-frame clones only, not all of them. The sample shows tens of thousands of clones, 78% of them seen only once. Which antigens these TCRs recognize remains unknown. The specimen comprised CD4+ T cells from PBMCs cultured without peptide, sampled after COVID-19 vaccination. The receptors were sampled from a human donor who received a COVID-19 vaccine. Both conserved end residues are part of each CDR3. A D gene is named only where the DNA matches it firmly. Size is omitted from some rows. Given values are once, few, many or a class for expanded clones.

>TRBD1|TRBV29-1|NA|TRBJ2-5
TGCAGCGTTGCGACAGGGTTGCGCGAGACCCAGTACTTC
CSVATGLRETQYF
>NA|TRBV10-3|NA|TRBJ1-1
TGTGCCATCAGTGAGGGAGGCGGTTTGAACACTGAAGCTTTCTTT
CAISEGGGLNTEAFF
>NA|TRBV6-5|NA|TRBJ2-7
TGTGCCAGCAGATCAAACTCAGGGGCCGAGCAGTACTTC
CASRSNSGAEQYF
>NA|TRBV7-9|NA|TRBJ2-4
TGTGCCAGCAGCTTAGGCGAACTAGCCAAAAACATTCAGTACTTC
CASSLGELAKNIQYF
>NA|TRBV27|NA|TRBJ2-5
TGTGCCAGCAGTTTGGGGAACAGGCAAGAGACCCAGTACTTC
CASSLGNRQETQYF
>TRBD1|TRBV29-1|NA|TRBJ1-1
TGCAGCGTTGACCCGTCCGGGACAGGGGAAGCTTTCTTT
CSVDPSGTGEAFF
>NA|TRBV11-2|NA|TRBJ1-1
TGTGCCAGCAGCTTTCGAAGGGCCACTGAAGCTTTCTTT
CASSFRRATEAFF
>TRBD2|TRBV5-4|NA|TRBJ2-1
TGTGCCAGCAGCTTGGGAAGCGGGGCCTACAATGAGCAGTTCTTC
CASSLGSGAYNEQFF
>NA|TRBV4-1|NA|TRBJ1-2
TGCGCCAGCAGCCTCCGGCCCCGTGATGGCTACACCTTC
CASSLRPRDGYTF
>TRBD2|TRBV5-5|NA|TRBJ2-1
TGTGCCAGCAGCCCAGAACTAGCGGGGCTTTGGTTCTTC
CASSPELAGLWFF
>TRBD1|TRBV27|few|TRBJ1-1
TGTGCCAGCAGTTTATCCGGGACAGGAGATGAAGCTTTCTTT
CASSLSGTGDEAFF
>TRBD2|TRBV4-1|once|TRBJ2-1
TGCGCCAGCAGCTCCGCACTAGCGTACAATGAGCAGTTCTTC
CASSSALAYNEQFF
>NA|TRBV6-5|NA|TRBJ2-3
TGTGCCAGCAGGCGGGCTCCCGGAACCACAGATACGCAGTATTTT
CASRRAPGTTDTQYF
>TRBD2|TRBV27|few|TRBJ2-1
TGTGCCAGCAGTGCCGCCGGGACTAGCGGGCGCCTACCACAGTTCTTC
CASSAAGTSGRLPQFF
>NA|TRBV4-1|NA|TRBJ2-7
TGCGCCAGCAGCCAGGACCCCGGGAGCTCCTACGAGCAGTACTTC
CASSQDPGSSYEQYF
>NA|TRBV6-5|NA|TRBJ2-7
TGTGCCAGCAGTTACGGTTCGAGGGACGAGCAGTACTTC
CASSYGSRDEQYF
>NA|TRBV7-9|NA|TRBJ2-3
TGTGCCAGCAGCTCGGGACGGCGGGGATCTAGCACAGATACGCAGTATTTT
CASSSGRRGSSTDTQYF
>NA|TRBV20-1|NA|TRBJ2-2
TGCAGTGCTAGTCCGGGCTCAGTCAACACCGGGGAGCTGTTTTTT
CSASPGSVNTGELFF
>NA|TRBV29-1|NA|TRBJ1-1
TGCAGCGCTACAGAGAACACTGAAGCTTTCTTT
CSATENTEAFF
>NA|TRBV20-1|NA|TRBJ2-5
TGCAGTGCTACCGAAGAGACCCAGTACTTC
CSATEETQYF
>TRBD2|TRBV6-5|NA|TRBJ2-1
TGTGCCAGCACTTCGGGGGGGCAGGGTAACAATGAGCAGTTCTTC
CASTSGGQGNNEQFF
>TRBD1|TRBV14|NA|TRBJ1-3
TGTGCCAGCAGTCCCTCGACAGGGTCTGGAAACACCATATATTTT
CASSPSTGSGNTIYF
>NA|TRBV30|NA|TRBJ2-7
TGTGCCTGGAGGTCCGTTGGAAGCTACGAGCAGTACTTC
CAWRSVGSYEQYF
>NA|TRBV5-1|NA|TRBJ1-4
TGCGCCAGCAGCTTAACTCAGGGAAATGAAAAACTGTTTTTT
CASSLTQGNEKLFF
>NA|TRBV5-5|NA|TRBJ1-1
TGTGCCAGCAGCTTGTCTCTCCAGGGCCCTCCTGAAGCTTTCTTT
CASSLSLQGPPEAFF
>NA|TRBV6-5|few|TRBJ1-6
TGTGCCAGCAGTTATCGCAATTCACCCCTCCACTTT
CASSYRNSPLHF